The rows below give T cell receptor beta chains drawn from one sample of a study of chemoradiotherapy in HPV16-positive cancers. Measured with immunoSEQ multiplex PCR; TCRdb has only the in-frame clones, and not every one. This sample has a few hundred clones, with 79% found just once. Sequences were derived from tumor tissue, sampled from a patient who underwent chemoradiotherapy. These receptors all come from a human donor with HPV-associated anogenital cancer. The CDR3 runs from the conserved cysteine through the conserved F or W. Each record gives: J gene, V gene, D gene, clone size, CDR3 protein, CDR3 DNA. The D gene is left open where the match is weak. Clone sizes are given selectively: once, few, many, or a class where the clone is expanded.

j_call: TRBJ2-7
v_call: TRBV13
d_call: TRBD1
clone_size: NA
cdr3_aa: CASSPGGTGDPEQYF
cdr3_nt: TGTGCCAGCAGCCCTGGGGGGACAGGGGATCCCGAGCAGTACTTC

j_call: TRBJ1-2
v_call: TRBV6-5
d_call: NA
clone_size: once
cdr3_aa: CASSYTKYIKGGGYTF
cdr3_nt: TGTGCCAGCAGTTACACAAAATATATTAAGGGTGGGGGCTACACCTTC

j_call: TRBJ2-7
v_call: TRBV1
d_call: NA
clone_size: NA
cdr3_aa: CTSSYLRTSDHEQYF
cdr3_nt: TGCACCAGCAGCTACTTGAGGACTAGCGATCACGAGCAGTACTTC

j_call: TRBJ1-6
v_call: TRBV30
d_call: NA
clone_size: NA
cdr3_aa: CAWRLGYLRDSPLHF
cdr3_nt: TGTGCCTGGAGACTGGGGTATCTTCGAGATTCACCCCTCCACTTT

j_call: TRBJ1-2
v_call: TRBV5-5
d_call: NA
clone_size: few
cdr3_aa: CASSIRAGTAYGYTF
cdr3_nt: TGTGCCAGCAGCATACGCGCCGGGACCGCGTATGGCTACACCTTC

j_call: TRBJ2-1
v_call: TRBV11-2
d_call: NA
clone_size: NA
cdr3_aa: CASSLVVTPYNEQFF
cdr3_nt: TGTGCCAGCAGCTTAGTGGTTACCCCCTACAATGAGCAGTTCTTC

j_call: TRBJ1-6
v_call: TRBV7-9
d_call: NA
clone_size: NA
cdr3_aa: CASSLSAGTLNSPLHF
cdr3_nt: TGTGCCAGCAGCTTATCCGCAGGGACCTTAAATTCACCCCTCCACTTT

j_call: TRBJ1-4
v_call: TRBV4-1
d_call: NA
clone_size: NA
cdr3_aa: CASSRQGQGSNEKLFF
cdr3_nt: TGCGCCAGCAGCCGGCAGGGTCAGGGGTCTAATGAAAAACTGTTTTTT

j_call: TRBJ1-2
v_call: TRBV5-1
d_call: NA
clone_size: few
cdr3_aa: CASSPTGLEGYTF
cdr3_nt: TGCGCCAGCAGCCCGACGGGGTTGGAGGGCTACACCTTC

j_call: TRBJ1-3
v_call: TRBV19
d_call: TRBD1
clone_size: NA
cdr3_aa: CASRTTGGSGNTIYF
cdr3_nt: TGTGCCAGTAGGACTACAGGGGGCTCTGGAAACACCATATATTTT

j_call: TRBJ2-7
v_call: TRBV28
d_call: TRBD2
clone_size: NA
cdr3_aa: CASSGGGSSYEQYF
cdr3_nt: TGTGCCAGCAGTGGGGGAGGGAGCTCCTACGAGCAGTACTTC

j_call: TRBJ2-1
v_call: TRBV18
d_call: TRBD2
clone_size: NA
cdr3_aa: CASSPTSGRHEQFF
cdr3_nt: TGTGCCAGCTCACCGACTAGCGGGAGACATGAGCAGTTCTTC

j_call: TRBJ1-4
v_call: TRBV19
d_call: NA
clone_size: NA
cdr3_aa: CASSNPRRSNEKLFF
cdr3_nt: TGTGCCAGTAGTAATCCCCGCCGATCTAATGAAAAACTGTTTTTT

j_call: TRBJ2-5
v_call: TRBV20-1
d_call: NA
clone_size: NA
cdr3_aa: CSAQHQETQYF
cdr3_nt: TGCAGTGCTCAGCACCAAGAGACCCAGTACTTC

j_call: TRBJ2-7
v_call: TRBV7-6
d_call: NA
clone_size: NA
cdr3_aa: CASSFGPDGGYEQYF
cdr3_nt: TGTGCCAGCAGCTTCGGGCCGGACGGCGGCTACGAGCAGTACTTC

j_call: TRBJ1-2
v_call: TRBV12-5
d_call: TRBD1
clone_size: NA
cdr3_aa: CASGPSPPTGVGGGYTF
cdr3_nt: TGTGCTAGTGGTCCCTCCCCCCCGACAGGGGTGGGAGGTGGCTACACCTTC

j_call: TRBJ1-1
v_call: TRBV7-9
d_call: TRBD1
clone_size: once
cdr3_aa: CASTNRQGATEAFF
cdr3_nt: TGTGCCAGCACCAATCGACAGGGGGCAACTGAAGCTTTCTTT

j_call: TRBJ1-1
v_call: TRBV11-2
d_call: NA
clone_size: NA
cdr3_aa: CASSLVVVGLGNTEAFF
cdr3_nt: TGTGCCAGCAGCTTAGTGGTTGTGGGTTTGGGGAACACTGAAGCTTTCTTT

j_call: TRBJ1-5
v_call: TRBV10-2
d_call: TRBD1
clone_size: NA
cdr3_aa: CASSESTGEDQPQHF
cdr3_nt: TGCGCCAGCAGTGAGTCCACAGGGGAAGATCAGCCCCAGCATTTT

j_call: TRBJ2-2
v_call: TRBV4-1
d_call: NA
clone_size: NA
cdr3_aa: CASSHYRGGSGELFF
cdr3_nt: TGCGCCAGCAGCCACTACAGGGGAGGGAGCGGGGAGCTGTTTTTT

j_call: TRBJ1-2
v_call: TRBV19
d_call: TRBD1
clone_size: NA
cdr3_aa: CASSIDQDRHYGYTF
cdr3_nt: TGTGCCAGTAGTATAGATCAGGACAGGCACTATGGCTACACCTTC

j_call: TRBJ1-1
v_call: TRBV7-6
d_call: NA
clone_size: NA
cdr3_aa: CASSLGRGSGRTEAFF
cdr3_nt: TGTGCCAGCAGCTTAGGGCGGGGGTCAGGGAGGACTGAAGCTTTCTTT

j_call: TRBJ2-2
v_call: TRBV28
d_call: NA
clone_size: NA
cdr3_aa: CASSTEGSMGSNTGELFF
cdr3_nt: TGTGCCAGCAGCACGGAGGGGTCGATGGGGTCGAACACCGGGGAGCTGTTTTTT

j_call: TRBJ1-2
v_call: TRBV7-2
d_call: TRBD1
clone_size: NA
cdr3_aa: CASNQRTGEGWGYTF
cdr3_nt: TGTGCCAGCAACCAGCGGACAGGGGAGGGATGGGGCTACACCTTC

j_call: TRBJ1-1
v_call: TRBV6-1
d_call: NA
clone_size: once
cdr3_aa: CASSQGLGDTEAFF
cdr3_nt: TGTGCCAGCAGTCAGGGTTTGGGGGACACTGAAGCTTTCTTT

j_call: TRBJ1-2
v_call: TRBV5-1
d_call: TRBD1
clone_size: NA
cdr3_aa: CASSLINRGGYGYTF
cdr3_nt: TGCGCCAGCAGCTTGATTAACAGGGGTGGCTATGGCTACACCTTC

j_call: TRBJ1-4
v_call: TRBV19
d_call: TRBD1
clone_size: NA
cdr3_aa: CASSPPTGVLNEKLFF
cdr3_nt: TGTGCCAGTAGTCCTCCGACAGGGGTCCTTAATGAAAAACTGTTTTTT

j_call: TRBJ2-1
v_call: TRBV5-6
d_call: TRBD2
clone_size: NA
cdr3_aa: CASRGTSGNNNEQFF
cdr3_nt: TGTGCCAGCAGGGGGACTAGCGGGAACAACAATGAGCAGTTCTTC

j_call: TRBJ1-1
v_call: TRBV5-4
d_call: NA
clone_size: NA
cdr3_aa: CASTGEGGLAEAFF
cdr3_nt: TGTGCCAGCACCGGCGAGGGGGGGCTGGCTGAAGCTTTCTTT

j_call: TRBJ2-2
v_call: TRBV9
d_call: NA
clone_size: few
cdr3_aa: CASSVRTGELFF
cdr3_nt: TGTGCCAGCAGCGTCAGGACCGGGGAGCTGTTTTTT

j_call: TRBJ1-1
v_call: TRBV28
d_call: TRBD1
clone_size: few
cdr3_aa: CASSGDRRTEAFF
cdr3_nt: TGTGCCAGCAGCGGGGACAGGCGAACTGAAGCTTTCTTT

j_call: TRBJ1-6
v_call: TRBV5-4
d_call: NA
clone_size: NA
cdr3_aa: CASSPGGANSPLHF
cdr3_nt: TGTGCCAGCAGCCCGGGGGGGGCTAATTCACCCCTCCACTTT

j_call: TRBJ2-5
v_call: TRBV5-1
d_call: TRBD2
clone_size: NA
cdr3_aa: CASSWTAREGETQYF
cdr3_nt: TGCGCCAGCAGCTGGACCGCTCGGGAGGGCGAGACCCAGTACTTC

j_call: TRBJ1-2
v_call: TRBV19
d_call: NA
clone_size: NA
cdr3_aa: CASSRYGQTGYGYTF
cdr3_nt: TGTGCCAGTAGCAGGTACGGACAGACGGGGTATGGCTACACCTTC

j_call: TRBJ2-2
v_call: TRBV27
d_call: NA
clone_size: once
cdr3_aa: CASSLYTVRGTGELFF
cdr3_nt: TGTGCCAGCAGTTTATACACAGTAAGGGGAACCGGGGAGCTGTTTTTT

j_call: TRBJ1-6
v_call: TRBV5-1
d_call: NA
clone_size: NA
cdr3_aa: CASSLGVGSYNSPLHF
cdr3_nt: TGCGCCAGCAGCTTGGGTGTTGGATCCTATAATTCACCCCTCCACTTT

j_call: TRBJ1-2
v_call: TRBV28
d_call: NA
clone_size: NA
cdr3_aa: CASSSQAVGYTF
cdr3_nt: TGTGCCAGCAGCTCACAGGCGGTCGGCTACACCTTC

j_call: TRBJ2-1
v_call: TRBV10-3
d_call: TRBD1
clone_size: NA
cdr3_aa: CAIRDQGDEQFF
cdr3_nt: TGTGCCATCAGAGACCAGGGGGATGAGCAGTTCTTC

j_call: TRBJ2-7
v_call: TRBV6-1
d_call: NA
clone_size: NA
cdr3_aa: CASSEEVGGGYEQYF
cdr3_nt: TGTGCCAGCAGTGAAGAGGTAGGGGGGGGCTACGAGCAGTACTTC

j_call: TRBJ2-3
v_call: TRBV18
d_call: NA
clone_size: NA
cdr3_aa: CASSSPSPDTQYF
cdr3_nt: TGTGCCAGCTCCTCCCCCAGTCCGGATACGCAGTATTTT